The 20 T cell receptor beta chains in this list originate from one sample, sequenced in a study of blood T cell repertoires in COVID-19. Sequencing used immunoSEQ multiplex PCR; TCRdb keeps in-frame clones, though not all of them. The table includes about 260,000 clones, about four fifths detected once. Input material: peripheral blood. All receptors derive from a woman aged 40 to 49 who had recovered from COVID-19.

In its sample, this clone was seen once. This chain connects TRBV5-1 to TRBJ2-7, with 11 positions matching TRBD2. J gave up 4 bases and V 0 bases, and 6 bases lay outside the gene matches. Per germline, CDR1 SGHRS and CDR2 YFSETQ. The CDR3 length is 16 residues. The CDR3 region is CASSLAGGLAGYEQYF. CDR3 in DNA: TGCGCCAGCAGCTTGGCCGGTGGACTAGCGGGTTACGAGCAGTACTTC.

The CDR3 nucleotides read TGTGCCAGCAGCTTGTCGGGACAGGGAGTTTCACCCCTCCACTTT. Its translation is CASSLSGQGVSPLHF. The V gene is TRBV7-3, the J gene TRBJ1-6; 9 positions match TRBD1. This CDR3 is 15 amino acids long. Germline loops: CDR1 SGHTA, CDR2 FQGTGA. V shed 3 bases, J shed 9 bases, and the junction held 6 bases outside the gene matches.

The gene calls are TRBV4-1 and TRBJ2-4; 7 bases map to TRBD1. CDR1 and CDR2 from the germline V gene are MGHRA and YSYEKL. The CDR3 has 15 amino acids. After removal of 3 bases from V and 0 bases from J, the junction contained 2 bases not matched to a gene. CDR3 in amino acids: CASSQDRLAKNIQYF. CDR3 nucleotide sequence: TGCGCCAGCAGCCAGGACAGGTTAGCCAAAAACATTCAGTACTTC.

V gene TRBV28 combines with J gene TRBJ1-2; D gene uncertain. Germline CDR1 is MDHEN and CDR2 is SYDVKM. V was clipped by 7 bases and J by 4 bases, with 13 bases between them. This CDR3 has 13 amino acids. CDR3 protein: CASIGGSAYGYTF. The CDR3 DNA follows: TGTGCCAGCATCGGAGGCTCTGCCTATGGCTACACCTTC.

The chain carries TRBV28 and TRBJ1-2; D is unclear. This CDR3 contains 14 residues. Germline V gene data show CDR1 as MDHEN and CDR2 as SYDVKM. Trimming cost V 6 bases and J 4 bases, with 15 bases left between them. CDR3 DNA sequence: TGTGCCAGCAGCCTAAGTCCCTGGGCCTATGGCTACACCTTC. This sequence encodes CASSLSPWAYGYTF.

CDR3: CASSLALGGTSSYEQYF. The CDR3 DNA reads as TGTGCCAGCAGTTTGGCTCTGGGGGGGACCTCCTCCTACGAGCAGTACTTC. The J gene is TRBJ2-7, the V gene TRBV27; 7 nucleotides agree with TRBD2. CDR1 and CDR2 (germline): MNHEY, SMNVEV (reference sequence). The CDR3 length is 17 residues. Trimming removed 3 bases from V and 0 bases from J; junction bases left unmatched: 11.

The J gene is TRBJ1-2, the V gene TRBV3-1 (or the pseudogene TRBV3-2), with TRBD1 identical over 8 bases. Germline V gene data show CDR1 as LGHDT and CDR2 as YNNKEL (reference sequence). This CDR3 has 14 residues. The V and J ends lost 4 bases and 8 bases, in that order; junction bases with no gene match: 9. CDR3 coding DNA: TGTGCCAGCAGCCCCCGGACAGGGTCAGAAGGCTACACCTTC. This codes for CASSPRTGSEGYTF.

The chain combines TRBV6-6 with TRBJ2-2; 7 bases agree with TRBD1. Germline V gives CDR1 MNHNY, CDR2 SVGAGI (reference sequence). With V trimmed by 0 bases and J by 6 bases, 7 bases remained unmatched. CDR3 size: 16 residues. The CDR3 region is CASSYSARGRAGELFF. The CDR3 nucleotides read TGTGCCAGCAGTTACTCAGCCAGGGGGAGAGCCGGGGAGCTGTTTTTT.

This chain links TRBV2 with TRBJ1-5, with D unresolved. The V and J ends lost 6 bases and 0 bases respectively, with 21 bases between them. Germline V lookup: CDR1 SNHLY, CDR2 FYNNEI. The CDR3 loop spans 18 amino acids. The CDR3: CASSETGTAIYSNQPQHF. CDR3 in DNA: TGTGCCAGCAGCGAGACCGGAACAGCAATATATAGCAATCAGCCCCAGCATTTT.

This chain joins TRBV21-1 and TRBJ1-1; whether TRBD1, the table's D call, matches the DNA was not checked. TRBV21-1 is given as a pseudogene. The CDR3 sequence is 16 residues long. CDR3 nucleotide sequence: TGTGCCAGCAGCAAATCCCCTTTCGCAGGGGACACTGAAGCTTTCTTT. This codes for CASSKSPFAGDTEAFF.

The chain has TRBV18 and TRBJ1-2; 9 bases fit TRBD1. The CDR3 is made up of 15 amino acids. The germline V gene encodes CDR1 KGHSH and CDR2 LQKENI. Germline trimming cut 4 bases from V and 6 bases from J; bases unmatched to any gene: 9. In DNA form, the CDR3 reads TGTGCCAGCTCACAGGGACAGGGCCGGACACATGGCTACACCTTC. As protein: CASSQGQGRTHGYTF.

The chain uses TRBV14 and TRBJ2-7; D unresolved. V was clipped by 2 bases and J by 0 bases, with 20 bases between them. CDR3 size: 18 residues. The germline gives CDR1 SGHDN, CDR2 FVKESK. The CDR3 DNA reads TGTGCCAGCAGCCAATTTTCAATGCCCGGAGACCTCTCCTACGAGCAGTACTTC. Its translation is CASSQFSMPGDLSYEQYF.

The J gene is TRBJ1-2, the V gene TRBV5-1; TRBD1 might be the D (6 bases). Trimming took 4 bases from V and 5 from J, leaving 18 bases between them. CDR1 and CDR2 (germline): SGHRS, YFSETQ. This CDR3 has 15 residues. The CDR3 DNA sequence: TGCGCCAGCAGCGACCCACAGGGAGTGGGGTATGGCTACACCTTC. Its translation: CASSDPQGVGYGYTF.

This sequence joins TRBV6-4 and TRBJ2-6; weak D call: TRBD1 (6 bases). The CDR3 is made up of 16 amino acids. V was pared by 5 bases and J by 1 base, with 12 bases between. Germline CDR1 reads MRHNA; CDR2 reads SNTAGT. CDR3 in amino acids: CASSPKTGSGANVLTF. CDR3 coding DNA: TGTGCCAGCAGTCCTAAAACAGGGTCTGGGGCCAACGTCCTGACTTTC.

The V call is TRBV2, the J call TRBJ2-2, with 7 bases aligning to TRBD1. CDR1 is SNHLY and CDR2 is FYNNEI in the germline V gene. The junction had 10 bases not matched to a gene; V was cut back by 8 bases and J by 4 bases. CDR3 length: 15 residues. This CDR3 is CASSQGFFLTGELFF. CDR3 coding DNA: TGTGCCAGCTCACAGGGGTTTTTTCTCACCGGGGAGCTGTTTTTT.

On this clone itself: Other DNA variants within this sample encode the same CDR3. J is TRBJ2-1 and V is TRBV7-9; 8 nucleotides line up with TRBD1. This CDR3 comprises 15 residues. Germline V gives CDR1 SEHNR, CDR2 FQNEAQ (reference sequence). Trimming cost V 1 base and J 1 base; bases outside gene matches: 0. The CDR3 spells CASSLGQGSYNEQFF. CDR3 nucleotides: TGTGCCAGCAGCTTAGGACAGGGGTCCTACAATGAGCAGTTCTTC.

This clone was seen once. This rearrangement joins TRBV2 to TRBJ1-1, with D uncertain. V lost 9 bases and J 1 base, leaving 12 bases between the germline ends. This CDR3 is 13 amino acids long. In germline, CDR1 is SNHLY, CDR2 FYNNEI. In DNA form, the CDR3 reads TGTGCCAGGCGTTTACGTGGGAACACTGAAGCTTTCTTT. Protein: CARRLRGNTEAFF. The full variable domain, in which reference TRBV2 and TRBJ1-1 provide the parts outside the CDR3, is EPEVTQTPSHQVTQMGQEVILRCVPISNHLYFYWYRQILGQKVEFLVSFYNNEISEKSEIFDDQFSVERPDGSNFTLKIRSTKLEDSAMYFCARRLRGNTEAFFGQGTRLTVV.

The gene calls are TRBV6-2 or TRBV6-3 and TRBJ1-2; D might be TRBD1 (5 bases). Deletions cut 2 bases from V and 2 bases from J, with 18 bases between. The CDR3 length is 17 residues. CDR1 and CDR2 from the germline V gene are MNHEY and SVGEGT. CDR3 protein: CASSYGGTSSVNYGYTF. The CDR3 DNA is TGTGCCAGCAGTTACGGGGGGACTTCTTCGGTCAACTATGGCTACACCTTC.

On this clone: In the same sample, other DNA sequences code for this CDR3. The rearrangement links TRBV11-2 to TRBJ1-2; D remains unclear. This CDR3 contains 13 residues. The germline V gene has CDR1 SGHAT and CDR2 FQNNGV. The V and J ends lost 1 base and 4 bases respectively, with 7 bases between them. CDR3 protein: CASSLGRSYGYTF. The CDR3 nucleotides read TGTGCCAGCAGCTTAGGGAGGAGCTATGGCTACACCTTC.

As DNA, the CDR3 is TGTGCCAGCAGCCCTAACCTTAATCAGCCCCAGCATTTT. It is translated as CASSPNLNQPQHF. The rearrangement links TRBV3-1 (or the pseudogene TRBV3-2) to TRBJ1-5; D remains unclear. The CDR3 extends over 13 amino acids. In germline, CDR1 is LGHDT, CDR2 YNNKEL (reference sequence). Trimming cost V 4 bases and J 4 bases, with 8 bases left between them.